Below, 28 T cell receptor beta chains from the same sample are listed, as sequenced in a study of blood T cells in healthy people across ages. With a J-beta primer mix and a sample-barcoded 5' primer, a second PCR ran roughly 6 to 11 cycles. TCRdb reprocessed the 5' RACE reads with MiXCR, giving one entry per CDR3 protein. The data contain 800,000 or so distinct CDR3 sequences, 46% of them singletons. The material sequenced was blood. The receptors were sampled from a man older than 75 in good health.

The rearrangement uses TRBV2 and TRBJ2-3; no clear D gene. CDR1 and CDR2 (germline): SNHLY, FYNNEI. This CDR3 has 14 amino acids. V dropped 5 bases and J dropped 3 bases, with 12 bases sitting between them. The CDR3: CASSPRRSTDTQYF. The CDR3 DNA reads TGTGCCAGCAGTCCTAGAAGATCAACAGATACGCAGTATTTT.

This clonotype was seen more than once but under ten times. Here the CDR3 reads CASSFRQNTEAFF. For the CDR3, the DNA is TGTGCCAGCAGTTTCCGACAGAACACTGAAGCTTTCTTT. The rearrangement uses TRBV12-3 or TRBV12-4 and TRBJ1-1, with D hard to call. V was clipped by 3 bases and J by 1 base, with 6 bases between them. The CDR3 is made up of 13 amino acids.

The rearrangement uses TRBV4-3 and TRBJ2-3; D gene unclear. Per the germline V gene, CDR1 is LGHNA and CDR2 is YSLEER. V lost 4 bases, J lost 3 bases, and 14 bases lay in between. The CDR3 runs 15 residues. The CDR3 region has the DNA TGCGCCAGCAGCCTACAGCATGTGGGTACAGATACGCAGTATTTT. The encoded protein is CASSLQHVGTDTQYF.

A few counts support this clonotype. The chain employs TRBV20-1 and TRBJ2-7; no reliable D call. Trimming shortened V by 0 bases and J by 5 bases, and 8 bases separated the two germline ends. The germline gives CDR1 DFQATT, CDR2 SNEGSKA (reference sequence). The length of the CDR3 is 12 residues. CDR3 DNA sequence: TGCAGTGCTAGAGATCTAAGAGACGAGCAGTACTTC. It codes for CSARDLRDEQYF.

This clonotype was seen a few times. The chain has TRBV15 and TRBJ2-7; D call uncertain. V was clipped by 3 bases and J by 6 bases, with 12 bases between them. This CDR3 contains 13 residues. Germline V gene sequence: CDR1 LNHNV, CDR2 YYDKDF (reference sequence). The CDR3 DNA follows: TGTGCCACCAGCAGGACCCCGGTTGCCGAGCAGTACTTC. Amino acids: CATSRTPVAEQYF.

V is TRBV12-3 or TRBV12-4 and J is TRBJ2-5; TRBD2 matches 8 bases. The J call may be faulty, since TRBJ2-7 better matches the DNA end. This CDR3 is built from 14 residues. The CDR3 coding sequence is TGTGCCAGCAGTTCCCAGAGTCTAGCGGGCGAGCAGTACTTC. This translates into CASSSQSLAGEQYF.

This rearrangement joins TRBV10-3 to TRBJ1-2, with 7 bases matching TRBD1. CDR1 and CDR2 (germline): ENHRY, SYGVKD. The CDR3 runs 15 residues. V trimming: 3 bases; J trimming: 0 bases; junction bases outside the gene matches: 4. The chain's CDR3 is CAISEPGGSNYGYTF. DNA for the CDR3: TGTGCCATCAGTGAACCAGGGGGGTCTAACTATGGCTACACCTTC.

This clonotype was seen many times. The chain carries TRBV5-1 and TRBJ2-5; 11 bases are a match to TRBD2. This CDR3 has 14 residues. The germline gives CDR1 SGHRS, CDR2 YFSETQ. The J segment lost 3 bases and the V segment lost 4 bases, leaving 2 bases of the junction unmatched. CDR3 protein: CASSQGLAEETQYF. CDR3 coding DNA: TGCGCCAGCAGCCAGGGACTAGCGGAAGAGACCCAGTACTTC.

The chain has TRBV10-2 and TRBJ2-1; the D gene is possibly TRBD2 (5 bases). The CDR3 length is 13 residues. Germline CDR1 and CDR2: WSHSY and SAAADI. Trimming shortened V by 4 bases and J by 6 bases, and 10 bases separated the two germline ends. The CDR3: CASSGTGFNEQFF. CDR3 sequence (DNA): TGCGCCAGCAGTGGGACTGGATTCAATGAGCAGTTCTTC.

This clonotype occurred a few times. The rearrangement uses TRBV2 and TRBJ2-3; 9 bases map to TRBD2. The CDR3 totals 15 residues. The V and J ends lost 5 bases and 0 bases, in that order; junction bases with no gene match: 3. Looked up from germline, CDR1 is SNHLY and CDR2 is FYNNEI. CDR3 residues: CASSRLAVSTDTQYF. The CDR3 coding sequence is TGTGCCAGCAGTCGACTAGCGGTTAGCACAGATACGCAGTATTTT.

The chain has TRBV12-3 or TRBV12-4 and TRBJ2-7, with TRBD1 identical over 7 bases. CDR3 length: 16 residues. Losses at the gene ends were 4 bases for V and 6 bases for J; bases not matched to a gene: 15. The DNA for the CDR3 is TGTGCCAGCAGTTCCATAGCGACAGGGAAGGTAGGCGAGCAGTACTTC. Encoded protein: CASSSIATGKVGEQYF.

This clonotype was seen only a few times. The rearrangement joins TRBV27 to TRBJ2-7, with D perhaps matching TRBD2 (6 bases). The CDR3 runs to 15 residues. Germline V lookup: CDR1 MNHEY, CDR2 SMNVEV (reference sequence). V lost 5 bases, J lost 3 bases, and 17 bases lay in between. The CDR3 reads CASSPPPGVNYEQYF. Here the CDR3 DNA reads TGTGCCAGCAGTCCCCCCCCGGGGGTAAACTACGAGCAGTACTTC.

The CDR3: CASSLDTGQLNIQYF. The CDR3 nucleotides read TGTGCCAGCAGCTTGGATACAGGGCAACTGAACATTCAGTACTTC. J is TRBJ2-4 and V is TRBV7-2, with D maybe TRBD1 (6 bases). This CDR3 has 15 amino acids. Germline CDR1 is SGHTA and CDR2 is FQGNSA. V gave up 3 bases and J gave up 7 bases, with 16 bases separating them.

The chain links TRBV20-1 to TRBJ2-1; D uncertain. Germline loops: CDR1 DFQATT, CDR2 SNEGSKA (reference sequence). V was cut by 7 bases and J by 8 bases, with 18 bases left in between. The CDR3 loop spans 13 amino acids. DNA for the CDR3: TGCAGTGGGAAAGGGCCTCAAATCGATGAGCAGTTCTTC. Translating it yields CSGKGPQIDEQFF.

V usage is TRBV7-2 and J usage is TRBJ2-3; 10 bases are a match to TRBD2. There are 18 residues in the CDR3. The V gene's germline CDR1 is SGHTA and CDR2 FQGNSA. With V trimmed by 2 bases and J by 4 bases, 12 bases remained unmatched. CDR3 in DNA: TGTGCCAGCAGCTTATCAGGCTCTAGCGGGGGAGCGGCAGATACGCAGTATTTT. Translating gives CASSLSGSSGGAADTQYF. Using reference TRBV7-2 and TRBJ2-3 for the parts outside the CDR3, the full variable domain is GAGVSQSPSNKVTEKGKDVELRCDPISGHTALYWYRQSLGQGLEFLIYFQGNSAPDKSGLPSDRFSAERTGGSVSTLTIQRTQQEDSAVYLCASSLSGSSGGAADTQYFGPGTRLTVL.

The chain is built from TRBV24-1 and TRBJ2-3; TRBD1 matches 9 bases. Losses at the gene ends were 9 bases for V and 0 bases for J; bases not matched to a gene: 0. CDR3 size: 13 residues. Looked up from germline, CDR1 is KGHDR and CDR2 is SFDVKD. CDR3 nucleotide sequence: TGTGCCACCGGGACAGGGAGCACAGATACGCAGTATTTT. Translating gives CATGTGSTDTQYF.

The chain carries TRBV7-9 and TRBJ1-6; unclear D gene. The CDR3 runs 10 residues. V was cut by 4 bases and J by 9 bases, with 1 base left in between. The germline V gene has CDR1 SEHNR and CDR2 FQNEAQ (reference sequence). This CDR3 reads CASSSSPLHF. The CDR3 DNA follows: TGTGCCAGCAGCTCTTCACCCCTCCACTTT. Together with reference TRBV7-9 and TRBJ1-6, the CDR3 gives the full variable domain: DTGVSQNPRHKITKRGQNVTFRCDPISEHNRLYWYRQTLGQGPEFLTYFQNEAQLEKSRLLSDRFSAERPKGSFSTLEIQRTEQGDSAMYLCASSSSPLHFGNGTRLTVT.

This clonotype was counted only a few times. The chain carries TRBV7-2 and TRBJ2-7; 13 positions agree with TRBD2. Germline V CDR1 and CDR2: SGHTA, FQGNSA. The junction had 2 bases not matched to a gene; V was cut back by 1 base and J by 5 bases. The CDR3 consists of 15 residues. CDR3 sequence reads: CASSLDGTSGNEQYF. DNA of the CDR3: TGTGCCAGCAGCTTAGATGGGACTAGCGGGAACGAGCAGTACTTC.

The chain links TRBV3-1 to TRBJ2-3; 15 positions match TRBD2. V dropped 3 bases and J dropped 2; count of bases not matched to a gene: 9. Germline-derived CDR1 and CDR2 are LGHDT and YNNKEL (reference sequence). This CDR3 spans 19 amino acids. The chain's CDR3 is CASSQGWTSGRGTTDTQYF. The CDR3 nucleotides read TGTGCCAGCAGCCAGGGGTGGACTAGCGGGAGGGGAACCACAGATACGCAGTATTTT.

The genes are TRBV20-1 and TRBJ1-2, with D possibly TRBD1 on 6 matching bases. CDR1 DFQATT and CDR2 SNEGSKA come from the germline V gene (reference sequence). V was trimmed by 3 bases and J by 2 bases, leaving 13 bases between them. This CDR3 spans 14 amino acids. CDR3 sequence: CSARGIDRNYGYTF. The CDR3 coding sequence is TGCAGTGCTAGGGGAATTGACAGGAACTATGGCTACACCTTC.

This chain uses TRBV6-1 with TRBJ2-7; 9 bases fit TRBD1. Germline CDR1 reads MNHNS; CDR2 reads SASEGT. This CDR3 has 11 amino acids. V lost 6 bases and J lost 6; bases outside the gene matches: 0. The CDR3: CASRTGGEQYF. CDR3 DNA: TGTGCCAGCAGGACAGGGGGCGAGCAGTACTTC.

Turning to this clonotype: This sequence may be a read error, since a much larger clone differs from it by one base. This sequence joins TRBV7-2 and TRBJ2-5; 9 nucleotides line up with TRBD2. The V segment lost 2 bases and the J segment 11 bases; nucleotides outside the gene matches: 12. CDR1 SGHTA and CDR2 FQGNSA come from the germline V gene. The CDR3 is made up of 15 amino acids. The CDR3 sequence: CASSLRLAGMDEQYF. In DNA, the CDR3 is TGTGCCAGCAGCTTACGTCTAGCGGGAATGGATGAGCAGTACTTC.

The V gene is TRBV7-2, the J gene TRBJ2-1, with a possible D match to TRBD2 (5 bases). Trimming took off 3 bases at V and 7 bases at J, with 19 bases between the two ends. CDR1 is SGHTA, CDR2 FQGNSA, per germline. The CDR3 extends over 16 amino acids. The DNA for the CDR3 is TGTGCCAGCAGCTTCCATAGCGACCCTCCTCGAAATGAGCAGTTCTTC. This gives the protein CASSFHSDPPRNEQFF.

The gene calls are TRBV12-3 or TRBV12-4 and TRBJ2-7, with D perhaps being TRBD1 or TRBD2 (5 bases each). The length of the CDR3 is 14 residues. Trimming left V 6 bases short and J 7 bases short, with 19 bases between. The CDR3 nucleotides read TGTGCCAGCAGGCTGGGACCTACCAACAATGAGCAGTACTTC. This gives the protein CASRLGPTNNEQYF.

The J gene is TRBJ2-5, the V gene TRBV20-1; 12 nucleotides line up with TRBD2. CDR3 length: 12 residues. V lost 6 bases to trimming and J lost 11 bases; unmatched junction nucleotides: 7. Germline V gene data show CDR1 as DFQATT and CDR2 as SNEGSKA (reference sequence). CDR3 region: CSAKTSGGQQYF. CDR3 in DNA: TGCAGTGCCAAGACTAGCGGGGGACAGCAGTACTTC.

CDR3 loop: CASSSNRGYYEQYF. The CDR3 bases are TGCGCCAGCAGCTCCAACAGGGGGTACTACGAGCAGTACTTC. The J gene is TRBJ2-7, the V gene TRBV5-1, with 8 bases aligning to TRBD1. Germline CDR1 SGHRS, CDR2 YFSETQ. The CDR3 length is 14 residues. V was pared by 3 bases and J by 3 bases, with 5 bases of the junction left unmatched.

Details on this clonotype: The CDR3 carries no conserved terminal phenylalanine or tryptophan, so it likely arises from a read error. The chain links TRBV9 to TRBJ2-1; D is unresolved. CDR3 length: 11 amino acids. Trimming left V 4 bases short and J 6 bases short, with 5 bases between. Per the germline V gene, CDR1 is SGDLS and CDR2 is YYNGEE. The CDR3, as DNA: TGTGCCAGCAGCCTGGCCAATGAGCAGTTCATC. It is translated as CASSLANEQFI.

This clonotype has more than one count but fewer than ten. The rearrangement joins TRBV29-1 to TRBJ2-1, with a possible D match to TRBD2 (7 bases). V was pared by 4 bases and J by 9 bases, with 22 bases between. CDR1 SQVTM and CDR2 ANQGSEA come from the germline V gene. This CDR3 spans 15 amino acids. The CDR3 DNA follows: TGCAGCGTTGTGGTAGGCGGGGGCAGGATGGGTGAGCAGTTCTTC. Protein product: CSVVVGGGRMGEQFF.